A single T cell receptor (beta chain) is shown here with its context. Busulfan-fludarabine conditioning, marrow transplant, and cyclophosphamide on days +3 and +4 were administered. This sample is part of a study of T cells after posttransplantation cyclophosphamide. Using immunoSEQ multiplex PCR, the repertoire was profiled, and TCRdb retains in-frame clones only, with some absent. The table has some 16,000 clones, more than 60% seen once; the top ten hold roughly 29%. This CDR3 spans 18 amino acids. V shed 2 bases and J 3 bases; nucleotides not matched to a gene: 16. In germline, CDR1 is MNHEY, CDR2 SMNVEV (reference sequence).

The chain links TRBV27 to TRBJ2-7; 7 bases fit TRBD2. The source material was CD8+ T cells sorted from PBMCs, sampled 1,800 to 2,000 days after a stem cell transplant with posttransplant cyclophosphamide. The TCR was taken from a female patient aged 35-55 years who received an allogeneic stem cell transplant from a related donor, was CMV-positive, and had no GVHD. The graft donor may have contributed some T cells. The CDR3 region is CASSLTPRRGGGDYEQYF. Written as DNA, the CDR3 is TGTGCCAGCAGTTTAACCCCCCGAAGGGGCGGGGGTGACTACGAGCAGTACTTC.